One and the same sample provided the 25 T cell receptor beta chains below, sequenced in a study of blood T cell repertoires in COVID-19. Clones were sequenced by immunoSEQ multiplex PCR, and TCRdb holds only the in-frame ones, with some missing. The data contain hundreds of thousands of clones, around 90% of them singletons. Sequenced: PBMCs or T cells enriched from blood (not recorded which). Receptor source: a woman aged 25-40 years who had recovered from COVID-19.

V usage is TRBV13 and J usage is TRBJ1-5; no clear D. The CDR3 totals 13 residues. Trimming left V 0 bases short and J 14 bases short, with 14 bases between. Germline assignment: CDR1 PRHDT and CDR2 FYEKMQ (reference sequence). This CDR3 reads CASSLGLGVSKHF. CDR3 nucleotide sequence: TGTGCCAGCAGCTTAGGCCTAGGAGTATCCAAGCATTTT.

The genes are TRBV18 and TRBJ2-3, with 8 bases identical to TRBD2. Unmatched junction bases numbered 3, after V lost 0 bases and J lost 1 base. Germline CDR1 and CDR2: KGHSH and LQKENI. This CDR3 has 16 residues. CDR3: CASSPPKLAGTDTQYF. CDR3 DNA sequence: TGTGCCAGCTCACCACCGAAACTAGCGGGCACAGATACGCAGTATTTT.

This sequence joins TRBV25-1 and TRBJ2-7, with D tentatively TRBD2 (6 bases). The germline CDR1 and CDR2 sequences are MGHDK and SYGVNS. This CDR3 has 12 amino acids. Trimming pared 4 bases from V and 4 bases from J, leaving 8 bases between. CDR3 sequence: CASSVAGYEQYF. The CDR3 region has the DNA TGTGCCAGCAGTGTCGCGGGGTACGAGCAGTACTTC.

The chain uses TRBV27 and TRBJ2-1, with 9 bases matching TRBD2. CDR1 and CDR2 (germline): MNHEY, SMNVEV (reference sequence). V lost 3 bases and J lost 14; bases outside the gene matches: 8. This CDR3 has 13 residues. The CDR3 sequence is CASSLLAGVREFF. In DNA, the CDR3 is TGTGCCAGCAGTTTGTTAGCGGGAGTTCGTGAGTTCTTC.

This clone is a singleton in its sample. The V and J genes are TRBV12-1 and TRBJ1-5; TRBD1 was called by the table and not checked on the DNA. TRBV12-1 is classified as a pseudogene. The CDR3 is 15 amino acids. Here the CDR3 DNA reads TGTGCCAGCAGCTTGTTGGGACAGCCTAATCAGCCCCAGCATTTT. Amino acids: CASSLLGQPNQPQHF.

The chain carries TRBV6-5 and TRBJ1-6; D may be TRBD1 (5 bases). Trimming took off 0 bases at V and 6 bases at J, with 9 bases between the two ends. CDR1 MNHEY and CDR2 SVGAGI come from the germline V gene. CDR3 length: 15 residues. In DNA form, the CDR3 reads TGTGCCAGCAGTTACTCGAAGGGGCCTAATTCACCCCTCCACTTT. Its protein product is CASSYSKGPNSPLHF.

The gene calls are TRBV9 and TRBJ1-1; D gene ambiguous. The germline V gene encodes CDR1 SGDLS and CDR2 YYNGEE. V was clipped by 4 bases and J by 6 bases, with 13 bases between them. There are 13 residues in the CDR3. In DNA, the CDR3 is TGTGCCAGCAGCAAGGAAGGAGGCCCTGAAGCTTTCTTT. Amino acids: CASSKEGGPEAFF.

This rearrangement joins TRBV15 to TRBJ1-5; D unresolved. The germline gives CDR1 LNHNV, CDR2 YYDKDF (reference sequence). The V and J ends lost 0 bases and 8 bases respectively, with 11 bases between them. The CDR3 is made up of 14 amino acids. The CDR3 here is CATSRDLEFEPQHF. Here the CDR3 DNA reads TGTGCCACCAGCAGAGATTTAGAGTTTGAGCCCCAGCATTTT.

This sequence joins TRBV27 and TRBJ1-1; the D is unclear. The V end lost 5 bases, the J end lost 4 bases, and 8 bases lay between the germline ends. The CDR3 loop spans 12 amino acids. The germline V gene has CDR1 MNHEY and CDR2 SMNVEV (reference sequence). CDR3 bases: TGTGCCAGCAGTAACCGGGGCACTGAAGCTTTCTTT. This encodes CASSNRGTEAFF.

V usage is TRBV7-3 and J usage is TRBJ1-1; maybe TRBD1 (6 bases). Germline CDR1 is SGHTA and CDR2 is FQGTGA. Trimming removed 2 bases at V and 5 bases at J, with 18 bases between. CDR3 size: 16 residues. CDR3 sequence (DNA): TGTGCCAGCAGCTTATCGCAGGGGAAAGGGGCGACTGAAGCTTTCTTT. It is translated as CASSLSQGKGATEAFF.

The CDR3 loop reads CASSQLADSYTDTQYF. The CDR3 DNA sequence: TGTGCCAGCAGCCAACTAGCGGACTCATACACAGATACGCAGTATTTT. This chain connects TRBV7-2 to TRBJ2-3; 8 bases agree with TRBD2. Germline V gene sequence: CDR1 SGHTA, CDR2 FQGNSA. This CDR3 is built from 16 residues. V was pared by 5 bases and J by 2 bases, with 9 bases of the junction left unmatched.

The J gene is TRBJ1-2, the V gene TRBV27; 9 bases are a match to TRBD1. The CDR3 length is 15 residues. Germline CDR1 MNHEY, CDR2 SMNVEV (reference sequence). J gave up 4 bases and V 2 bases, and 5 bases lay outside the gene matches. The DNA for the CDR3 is TGTGCCAGCAGTTTAACAGGGGGCTCTGGCTATGGCTACACCTTC. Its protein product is CASSLTGGSGYGYTF.

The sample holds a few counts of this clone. Written as DNA, the CDR3 is TGTGCCAGCAAGTTTGGAGGAGTTAATGAGCAGTTCTTC. Amino acids: CASKFGGVNEQFF. The genes are TRBV27 and TRBJ2-1; D might be TRBD2 (5 bases). Trimming stripped 7 bases from V and 7 bases from J, with 14 bases between. Germline CDR1 reads MNHEY; CDR2 reads SMNVEV (reference sequence). CDR3 size: 13 residues.

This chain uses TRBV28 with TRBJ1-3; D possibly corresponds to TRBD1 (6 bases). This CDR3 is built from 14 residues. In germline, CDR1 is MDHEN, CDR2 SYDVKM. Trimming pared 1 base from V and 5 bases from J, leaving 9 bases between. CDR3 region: CASSLSGGRNTIYF. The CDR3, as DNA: TGTGCCAGCAGTTTATCGGGGGGCAGAAACACCATATATTTT.

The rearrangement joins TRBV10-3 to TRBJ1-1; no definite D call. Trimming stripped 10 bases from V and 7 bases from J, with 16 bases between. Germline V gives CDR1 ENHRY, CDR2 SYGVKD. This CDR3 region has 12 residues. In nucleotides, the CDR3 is TGTGCCACCTCGGCCGAGGCATTTGAAGCTTTCTTT. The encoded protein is CATSAEAFEAFF.

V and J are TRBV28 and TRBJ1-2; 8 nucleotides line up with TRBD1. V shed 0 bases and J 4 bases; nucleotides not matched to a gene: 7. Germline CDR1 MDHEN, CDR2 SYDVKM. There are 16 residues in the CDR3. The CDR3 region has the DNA TGTGCCAGCAGTTTATGGGGGACAGGCAAAATCTATGGCTACACCTTC. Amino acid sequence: CASSLWGTGKIYGYTF.

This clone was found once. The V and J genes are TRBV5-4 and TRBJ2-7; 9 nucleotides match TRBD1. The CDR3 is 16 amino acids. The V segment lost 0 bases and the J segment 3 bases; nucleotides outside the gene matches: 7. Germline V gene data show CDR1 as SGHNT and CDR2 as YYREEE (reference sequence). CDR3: CASSLGISGQGYEQYF. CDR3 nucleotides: TGTGCCAGCAGCTTGGGAATTTCGGGACAGGGCTACGAGCAGTACTTC.

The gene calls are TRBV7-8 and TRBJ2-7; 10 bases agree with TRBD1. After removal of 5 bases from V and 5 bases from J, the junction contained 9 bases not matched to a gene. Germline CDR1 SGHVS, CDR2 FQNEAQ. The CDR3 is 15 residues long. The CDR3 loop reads CASSVVPTGGDEQYF. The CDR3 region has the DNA TGTGCCAGCAGCGTAGTTCCGACAGGGGGCGACGAGCAGTACTTC.

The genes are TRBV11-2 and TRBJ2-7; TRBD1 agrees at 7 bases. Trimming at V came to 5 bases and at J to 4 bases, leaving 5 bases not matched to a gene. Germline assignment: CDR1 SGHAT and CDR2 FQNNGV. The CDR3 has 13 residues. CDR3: CASSPGQAYEQYF. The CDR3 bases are TGTGCCAGCAGCCCCGGACAGGCATACGAGCAGTACTTC.

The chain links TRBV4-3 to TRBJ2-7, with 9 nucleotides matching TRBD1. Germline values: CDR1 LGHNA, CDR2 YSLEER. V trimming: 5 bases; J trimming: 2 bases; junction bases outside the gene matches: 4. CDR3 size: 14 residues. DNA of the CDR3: TGCGCCAGCAGCACCCGGACAGGGGCCTACGAGCAGTACTTC. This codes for CASSTRTGAYEQYF.

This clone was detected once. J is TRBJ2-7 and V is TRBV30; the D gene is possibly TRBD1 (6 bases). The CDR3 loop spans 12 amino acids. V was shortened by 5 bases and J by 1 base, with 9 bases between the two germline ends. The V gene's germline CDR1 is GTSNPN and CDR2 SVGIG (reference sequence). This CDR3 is CAWQTGSYEQYF. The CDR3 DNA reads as TGTGCCTGGCAGACAGGATCCTACGAGCAGTACTTC. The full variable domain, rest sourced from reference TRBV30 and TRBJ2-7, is SQTIHQWPATLVQPVGSPLSLECTVEGTSNPNLYWYRQAAGRGLQLLFYSVGIGQISSEVPQNLSASRPQDRQFILSSKKLLLSDSGFYLCAWQTGSYEQYFGPGTRLTVT.

In nucleotides, the CDR3 is TGTGCCAGCAGTCCTAGGGGGAGACTAGCGGATGACGAGCAGTACTTC. It is translated as CASSPRGRLADDEQYF. The V gene is TRBV9, the J gene TRBJ2-7; 9 bases line up with TRBD2. V was pared by 5 bases and J by 5 bases, with 14 bases of the junction left unmatched. CDR3 length: 16 amino acids. CDR1 and CDR2 (germline): SGDLS, YYNGEE.

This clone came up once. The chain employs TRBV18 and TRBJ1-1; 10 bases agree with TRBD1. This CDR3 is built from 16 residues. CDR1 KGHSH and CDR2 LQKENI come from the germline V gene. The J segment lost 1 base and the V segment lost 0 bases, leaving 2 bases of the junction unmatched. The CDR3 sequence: CASSPPTGGANTEAFF. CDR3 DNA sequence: TGTGCCAGCTCACCACCGACAGGGGGCGCGAACACTGAAGCTTTCTTT.

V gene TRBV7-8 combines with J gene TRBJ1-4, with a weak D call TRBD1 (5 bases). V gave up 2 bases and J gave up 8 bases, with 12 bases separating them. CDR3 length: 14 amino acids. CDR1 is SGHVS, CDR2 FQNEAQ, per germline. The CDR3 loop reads CASSLFREGEKLFF. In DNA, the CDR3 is TGTGCCAGCAGCTTATTCAGGGAGGGCGAAAAACTGTTTTTT. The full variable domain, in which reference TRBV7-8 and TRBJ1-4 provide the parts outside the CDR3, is GAGVSQSPRYKVAKRGQDVALRCDPISGHVSLFWYQQALGQGPEFLTYFQNEAQLDKSGLPSDRFFAERPEGSVSTLKIQRTQQEDSAVYLCASSLFREGEKLFFGSGTQLSVL.

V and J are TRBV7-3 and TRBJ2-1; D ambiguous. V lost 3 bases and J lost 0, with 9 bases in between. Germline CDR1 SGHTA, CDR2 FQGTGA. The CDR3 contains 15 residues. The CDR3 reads CASSLGSGSYNEQFF. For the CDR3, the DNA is TGTGCCAGCAGCTTGGGCTCCGGCTCCTACAATGAGCAGTTCTTC.